Listed here are 31 T cell receptor beta chains from one sample, sequenced in a study of T cells in Graves' hyperthyroidism and ophthalmopathy. TCR beta CDR3 sequences were amplified from RNA transcripts. TCR CDR3 underwent first-round RT-PCR with the HTBI primer set. TCRdb analysed the multiplex PCR reads with MiXCR anew, one entry per CDR3 protein. Of about half a million distinct CDR3 sequences listed, just under 20% are singletons. Material: blood. The receptors here all came from a man aged 35 to 55 with Graves' ophthalmopathy.

This sequence joins TRBV12-3 or TRBV12-4 and TRBJ1-1; no reliable D call. Trimming pared 7 bases from V and 4 bases from J, leaving 13 bases between. This CDR3 contains 13 residues. For the CDR3, the DNA is TGTGCCAGCACTCTCCTTGGCGGCACTGAAGCTTTCTTT. Translation gives CASTLLGGTEAFF.

This clonotype showed up just once. This sequence joins TRBV4-3 and TRBJ1-5, with D maybe TRBD1 (5 bases). Germline CDR1 LGHNA, CDR2 YSLEER. Deletions cut 0 bases from V and 7 bases from J, with 13 bases between. This CDR3 region has 15 residues. CDR3 sequence reads: CASSQDRQGRQPQHF. CDR3 nucleotides: TGCGCCAGCAGCCAAGATCGGCAGGGACGACAGCCCCAGCATTTT.

A few counts support this clonotype. This chain connects TRBV7-2 to TRBJ1-4, with D perhaps matching TRBD1 (5 bases). V gave up 5 bases and J gave up 7 bases, with 17 bases separating them. Germline CDR1 reads SGHTA; CDR2 reads FQGNSA. This CDR3 region has 15 residues. CDR3 region: CASSPPGGRGEKLFF. The CDR3 DNA follows: TGTGCCAGCAGCCCCCCGGGGGGGAGAGGTGAAAAACTGTTTTTT.

The sample holds many counts of this clonotype. The chain recombines TRBV7-2 with TRBJ2-2; TRBD2 matches 8 bases. The CDR3 length is 15 residues. The V gene's germline CDR1 is SGHTA and CDR2 FQGNSA. The trim removed 2 bases at V and 5 bases at J, leaving 4 bases unmatched. CDR3 sequence (DNA): TGTGCCAGCAGCTTACCCAGCGGGAGAACCGGGGAGCTGTTTTTT. Translating it yields CASSLPSGRTGELFF.

This clonotype was observed a handful of times. The rearrangement uses TRBV27 and TRBJ2-5; TRBD1 is a possible D gene (5 bases). Per germline, CDR1 MNHEY and CDR2 SMNVEV (reference sequence). CDR3 length: 13 residues. With 5 bases removed from V and 0 bases from J, the gap between germline ends came to 7 bases. In nucleotides, the CDR3 is TGTGCCAGCAGTCAGACAGACCAAGAGACCCAGTACTTC. Protein product: CASSQTDQETQYF.

The rearrangement uses TRBV5-1 and TRBJ1-6; 7 positions match TRBD1. The CDR3 totals 14 residues. Trimming took 5 bases from V and 8 from J; bases not matched to a gene: 7. Germline V CDR1 and CDR2: SGHRS, YFSETQ. The DNA of the CDR3 is TGCGCCAGCAGTGAAAACCAGGGGGATTCACCCCTCCACTTT. Translating it yields CASSENQGDSPLHF.

This clonotype was seen many times. The rearrangement joins TRBV11-1 to TRBJ2-2; no reliable D call. Germline V gene data show CDR1 as SGHAT and CDR2 as FQDESV (reference sequence). CDR3 length: 14 residues. V was shortened by 5 bases and J by 2 bases, with 9 bases between the two germline ends. The CDR3 nucleotides read TGTGCCAGCAGCCGAAAGGGAAACACCGGGGAGCTGTTTTTT. Its protein product is CASSRKGNTGELFF.

This chain connects TRBV6-1 to TRBJ2-7; unclear D gene. Trimming took 3 bases from V and 1 from J, leaving 7 bases between them. The CDR3 loop spans 13 amino acids. Germline loops: CDR1 MNHNS, CDR2 SASEGT. CDR3 in DNA: TGTGCCAGCAGTGACCCGCAGTCCTACGAGCAGTACTTC. Translating it yields CASSDPQSYEQYF.

The chain couples TRBV3-1 to TRBJ2-7; perhaps TRBD2 as D (6 bases). This CDR3 is built from 13 residues. V gave up 1 base and J gave up 9 bases, with 13 bases separating them. CDR1 LGHDT and CDR2 YNNKEL come from the germline V gene (reference sequence). The CDR3 loop reads CASSQVGQEGQYF. CDR3 nucleotide sequence: TGTGCCAGCAGCCAAGTGGGGCAGGAGGGGCAGTACTTC.

This clonotype was counted at least ten times. V usage is TRBV29-1 and J usage is TRBJ2-2, with D perhaps TRBD2 (7 bases). With 3 bases removed from V and 0 bases from J, the gap between germline ends came to 11 bases. Germline V gives CDR1 SQVTM, CDR2 ANQGSEA. The CDR3 runs 15 residues. The CDR3 DNA is TGCAGCGTTGATCCGGGGGGCGCGAACACCGGGGAGCTGTTTTTT. Amino acids: CSVDPGGANTGELFF.

The sample holds many counts of this clonotype. This chain joins TRBV2 and TRBJ2-5; D remains unclear. V shed 5 bases and J shed 1 base, with 11 bases lying between them. This CDR3 contains 14 residues. CDR1 is SNHLY, CDR2 FYNNEI, per germline. The CDR3, as DNA: TGTGCCAGCAGTCTAAGTTGGGGCCAAGAGACCCAGTACTTC. Translation: CASSLSWGQETQYF.

This chain connects TRBV7-2 to TRBJ1-5; D not certain. The CDR3 is 12 residues long. With 5 bases removed from V and 4 bases from J, the gap between germline ends came to 6 bases. CDR1 and CDR2 (germline): SGHTA, FQGNSA. CDR3 nucleotide sequence: TGTGCCAGCAGCAACTTTAATCAGCCCCAGCATTTT. This codes for CASSNFNQPQHF. The variable domain in full, completed from reference TRBV7-2 and TRBJ1-5, reads GAGVSQSPSNKVTEKGKDVELRCDPISGHTALYWYRQSLGQGLEFLIYFQGNSAPDKSGLPSDRFSAERTGGSVSTLTIQRTQQEDSAVYLCASSNFNQPQHFGDGTRLSIL.

This clonotype was counted ten times or more. The rearrangement uses TRBV28 and TRBJ2-7, with D perhaps TRBD1 (6 bases). Germline V gene data show CDR1 as MDHEN and CDR2 as SYDVKM. This CDR3 is built from 15 residues. V was cut by 8 bases and J by 1 base, with 18 bases left in between. This CDR3 is CASSRPGTTSYEQYF. The CDR3 coding sequence is TGTGCCAGCTCCAGACCCGGGACAACGTCCTACGAGCAGTACTTC.

This clonotype was seen at least ten times. V gene TRBV7-3 combines with J gene TRBJ2-1, with D unresolved. This CDR3 is 14 amino acids long. Trimming shortened V by 5 bases and J by 0 bases, and 8 bases separated the two germline ends. Per germline, CDR1 SGHTA and CDR2 FQGTGA. Here the CDR3 reads CASSVGSSYNEQFF. In DNA form, the CDR3 reads TGTGCCAGCAGCGTTGGTAGCTCCTACAATGAGCAGTTCTTC.

This clonotype was observed many times. The chain joins TRBV7-2 to TRBJ2-1, with 8 bases aligning to TRBD2. The CDR3 consists of 21 residues. CDR1 and CDR2 (germline): SGHTA, FQGNSA. Losses at the gene ends were 2 bases for V and 0 bases for J; bases not matched to a gene: 18. For the CDR3, the DNA is TGTGCCAGCAGCTTATACCTAGCGAGCGGGAGAAGGATGAGCTCCTACAATGAGCAGTTCTTC. It encodes CASSLYLASGRRMSSYNEQFF. Full variable domain (rest looked up from reference TRBV7-2 and TRBJ2-1): GAGVSQSPSNKVTEKGKDVELRCDPISGHTALYWYRQSLGQGLEFLIYFQGNSAPDKSGLPSDRFSAERTGGSVSTLTIQRTQQEDSAVYLCASSLYLASGRRMSSYNEQFFGPGTRLTVL.

This clonotype was counted ten times or more. This chain joins TRBV7-8 and TRBJ1-1, with D perhaps TRBD1 (5 bases). Trimming left V 6 bases short and J 11 bases short, with 19 bases between. The CDR3 contains 13 residues. Germline loops: CDR1 SGHVS, CDR2 FQNEAQ. CDR3 sequence (DNA): TGTGCCAGCAGTTCCTCCGGGGGTTCGAATGCTTTCTTT. Protein: CASSSSGGSNAFF.

This clonotype was picked up many times. V and J are TRBV7-3 and TRBJ1-1, with 9 positions matching TRBD1. The CDR3 has 14 residues. The V segment lost 5 bases and the J segment 6 bases; nucleotides outside the gene matches: 7. The germline gives CDR1 SGHTA, CDR2 FQGTGA. The CDR3 bases are TGTGCCAGCAGCCCGGGACAGGGCTGGCCTGAAGCTTTCTTT. It specifies CASSPGQGWPEAFF.

The rearrangement uses TRBV5-4 and TRBJ1-1; TRBD1 agrees at 8 bases. After removal of 0 bases from V and 4 bases from J, the junction contained 5 bases not matched to a gene. Germline loops: CDR1 SGHNT, CDR2 YYREEE (reference sequence). The CDR3 length is 15 residues. CDR3 DNA sequence: TGTGCCAGCAGCTTGGGCAGGGGGCGGTTCACTGAAGCTTTCTTT. It is translated as CASSLGRGRFTEAFF. Together with reference TRBV5-4 and TRBJ1-1, the CDR3 gives the full variable domain: ETGVTQSPTHLIKTRGQQVTLRCSSQSGHNTVSWYQQALGQGPQFIFQYYREEENGRGNFPPRFSGLQFPNYSSELNVNALELDDSALYLCASSLGRGRFTEAFFGQGTRLTVV.

This chain uses TRBV19 with TRBJ2-7; TRBD1 matches 8 bases. The CDR3 runs to 14 residues. Germline assignment: CDR1 LNHDA and CDR2 SQIVND (reference sequence). With V trimmed by 3 bases and J by 9 bases, 10 bases remained unmatched. The CDR3 region is CASSIPGQVNGQYF. CDR3 DNA: TGTGCCAGTAGTATTCCGGGACAGGTGAATGGGCAGTACTTC.

The chain uses TRBV20-1 and TRBJ2-1; tentative D call: TRBD1 (5 bases). Germline lookup yields CDR1 DFQATT and CDR2 SNEGSKA (reference sequence). Trimming left V 0 bases short and J 11 bases short, with 26 bases between. This CDR3 has 17 amino acids. The DNA for the CDR3 is TGCAGTGCTAGAGATCTCGGTAGGCTGGGGCCCAATGGTAAGCAGTTCTTC. The encoded protein is CSARDLGRLGPNGKQFF.

This clonotype was seen at least ten times. This chain links TRBV28 with TRBJ2-7; D remains unclear. Germline V gives CDR1 MDHEN, CDR2 SYDVKM. V was trimmed by 7 bases and J by 2 bases, leaving 9 bases between them. The CDR3 covers 12 residues. The DNA for the CDR3 is TGTGCCAGCATGGAACCCCCCTACGAGCAGTACTTC. Its protein is CASMEPPYEQYF. Variable domain in full (rest from reference TRBV28 and TRBJ2-7): DVKVTQSSRYLVKRTGEKVFLECVQDMDHENMFWYRQDPGLGLRLIYFSYDVKMKEKGDIPEGYSVSREKKERFSLILESASTNQTSMYLCASMEPPYEQYFGPGTRLTVT.

This clonotype was recorded at least ten times. V and J are TRBV7-2 and TRBJ2-1; D call uncertain. The CDR3 sequence is 15 residues long. V lost 5 bases and J 8 bases, leaving 19 bases between the germline ends. The germline gives CDR1 SGHTA, CDR2 FQGNSA. Here the CDR3 DNA reads TGTGCCAGCAGCAACGGGCGGCTAGGAAGCTATGAGCAGTTCTTC. Protein: CASSNGRLGSYEQFF.

There are a few counts of this clonotype. The chain uses TRBV29-1 and TRBJ2-5; weak D call: TRBD2 (6 bases). Deletions cut 4 bases from V and 4 bases from J, with 13 bases between. The CDR3 runs to 13 residues. Germline V CDR1 and CDR2: SQVTM, ANQGSEA. CDR3 loop: CSVGGVGVETQYF. The DNA of the CDR3 is TGCAGCGTTGGCGGGGTGGGGGTAGAGACCCAGTACTTC.

Only a few counts were recorded for this clonotype. This chain links TRBV12-3 or TRBV12-4 with TRBJ2-4; 7 bases fit TRBD2. The CDR3 loop spans 17 amino acids. Unmatched junction bases numbered 8, after V lost 3 bases and J lost 0 bases. The DNA for the CDR3 is TGTGCCAGCAGTTTTCAAGCGGGGCCGATAGCCAAAAACATTCAGTACTTC. Its protein product is CASSFQAGPIAKNIQYF.

This chain joins TRBV18 and TRBJ2-7, with TRBD2 matching over 8 bases. Germline assignment: CDR1 KGHSH and CDR2 LQKENI. V lost 2 bases and J lost 0; bases outside the gene matches: 6. This CDR3 is 16 amino acids long. The CDR3 loop reads CASSPLSSGTSYEQYF. In DNA form, the CDR3 reads TGTGCCAGCTCACCATTAAGTAGCGGGACCTCCTACGAGCAGTACTTC.

This clonotype was counted only a few times. The rearrangement joins TRBV7-9 to TRBJ2-7, with TRBD1 matching over 9 bases. Germline V gene sequence: CDR1 SEHNR, CDR2 FQNEAQ (reference sequence). With 4 bases clipped from V and 5 bases from J, the junction kept 6 bases outside the gene matches. The CDR3 totals 14 residues. The DNA of the CDR3 is TGTGCCAGCAGCTCGAGGACAGGGGAAAACGAGCAGTACTTC. As protein: CASSSRTGENEQYF.

The sample holds many counts of this clonotype. DNA of the CDR3: TGTGCCAGCAGCTCGGGACAGGGAAATCGAGCTTTCTTT. Translation: CASSSGQGNRAFF. This rearrangement joins TRBV11-2 to TRBJ1-1; 9 bases are a match to TRBD1. V was pared by 4 bases and J by 10 bases, with 7 bases of the junction left unmatched. This CDR3 spans 13 amino acids. Per germline, CDR1 SGHAT and CDR2 FQNNGV.

The chain is built from TRBV19 and TRBJ1-5; the D gene is possibly TRBD1 (5 bases). This CDR3 is 13 amino acids long. The V gene lost 6 bases and the J gene lost 6 bases, with 12 bases spanning the gap. CDR1 LNHDA and CDR2 SQIVND come from the germline V gene (reference sequence). The CDR3 DNA reads as TGTGCCAGTAGGCGTACGGGGGGTCAGCCCCAGCATTTT. Its protein product is CASRRTGGQPQHF. Looking up the rest from reference TRBV19 and TRBJ1-5 gives the full variable domain: DGGITQSPKYLFRKEGQNVTLSCEQNLNHDAMYWYRQDPGQGLRLIYYSQIVNDFQKGDIAEGYSVSREKKESFPLTVTSAQKNPTAFYLCASRRTGGQPQHFGDGTRLSIL.

This clonotype was counted between two and nine times. The chain links TRBV20-1 to TRBJ1-2; 9 bases line up with TRBD1. V was pared by 1 base and J by 4 bases, with 4 bases of the junction left unmatched. The germline V gene encodes CDR1 DFQATT and CDR2 SNEGSKA (reference sequence). This CDR3 has 14 amino acids. The CDR3 here is CSARATGQGYGYTF. The CDR3 DNA follows: TGCAGTGCTAGAGCGACGGGACAGGGCTATGGCTACACCTTC.

The sample holds many counts of this clonotype. The CDR3 nucleotides are TGTGCCAGCAGCTTGTCACTTGGTAGCGGAGAGACCCAGTACTTC. Amino acid sequence: CASSLSLGSGETQYF. The J gene is TRBJ2-5, the V gene TRBV5-5, with TRBD2 as a possible D gene (6 bases). Between the trimmed V and J ends, which lost 1 base and 4 bases, there was a span of 14 bases. The CDR3 length is 15 residues. Per germline, CDR1 SGHKS and CDR2 YYEKEE (reference sequence).

On this clonotype itself: A much larger clone sits a single nucleotide away, making a read error possible. The rearrangement links TRBV28 to TRBJ2-7, with 7 bases that match TRBD1. Germline-derived CDR1 and CDR2 are MDHEN and SYDVKM. This CDR3 is built from 14 residues. The V gene end was trimmed by 3 bases and the J gene end by 5 bases; junction bases not matched to a gene: 7. The CDR3 spells CASSFGTETHEQYF. The CDR3, as DNA: TGTGCCAGCAGTTTCGGGACAGAGACCCACGAGCAGTACTTC.